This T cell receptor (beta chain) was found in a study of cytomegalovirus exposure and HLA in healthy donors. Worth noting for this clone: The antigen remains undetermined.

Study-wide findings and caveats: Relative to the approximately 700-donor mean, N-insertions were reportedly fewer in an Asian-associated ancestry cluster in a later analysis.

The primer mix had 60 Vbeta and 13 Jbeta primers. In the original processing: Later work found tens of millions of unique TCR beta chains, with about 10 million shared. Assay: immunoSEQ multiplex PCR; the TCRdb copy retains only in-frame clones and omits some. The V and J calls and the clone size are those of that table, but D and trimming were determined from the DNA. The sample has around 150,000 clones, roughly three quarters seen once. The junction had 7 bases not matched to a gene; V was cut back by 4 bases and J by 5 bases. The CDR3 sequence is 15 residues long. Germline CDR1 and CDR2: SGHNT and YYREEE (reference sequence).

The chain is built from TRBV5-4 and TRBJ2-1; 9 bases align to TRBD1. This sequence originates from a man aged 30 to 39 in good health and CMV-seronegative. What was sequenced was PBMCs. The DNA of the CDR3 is TGTGCCAGCAGCGCCGGGACAGGGAAGAACAATGAGCAGTTCTTC. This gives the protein CASSAGTGKNNEQFF. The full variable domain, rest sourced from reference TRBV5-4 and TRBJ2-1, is ETGVTQSPTHLIKTRGQQVTLRCSSQSGHNTVSWYQQALGQGPQFIFQYYREEENGRGNFPPRFSGLQFPNYSSELNVNALELDDSALYLCASSAGTGKNNEQFFGPGTRLTVL.